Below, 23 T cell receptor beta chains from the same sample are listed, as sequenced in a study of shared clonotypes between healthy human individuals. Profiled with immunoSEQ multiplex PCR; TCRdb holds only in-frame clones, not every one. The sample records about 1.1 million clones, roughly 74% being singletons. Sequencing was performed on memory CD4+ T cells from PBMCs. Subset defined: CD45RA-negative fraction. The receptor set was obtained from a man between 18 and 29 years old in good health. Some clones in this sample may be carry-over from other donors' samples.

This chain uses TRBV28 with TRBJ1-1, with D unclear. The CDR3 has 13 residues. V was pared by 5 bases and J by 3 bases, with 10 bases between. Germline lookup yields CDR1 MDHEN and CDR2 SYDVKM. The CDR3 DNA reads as TGTGCCAGCAGTCCCCTAACTGACACTGAAGCTTTCTTT. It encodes CASSPLTDTEAFF.

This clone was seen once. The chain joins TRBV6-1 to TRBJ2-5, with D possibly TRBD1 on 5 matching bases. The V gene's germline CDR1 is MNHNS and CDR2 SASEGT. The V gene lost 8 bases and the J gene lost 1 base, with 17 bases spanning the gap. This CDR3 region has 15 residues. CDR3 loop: CASGWTSKAQETQYF. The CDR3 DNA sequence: TGTGCCAGCGGTTGGACATCCAAGGCCCAAGAGACCCAGTACTTC.

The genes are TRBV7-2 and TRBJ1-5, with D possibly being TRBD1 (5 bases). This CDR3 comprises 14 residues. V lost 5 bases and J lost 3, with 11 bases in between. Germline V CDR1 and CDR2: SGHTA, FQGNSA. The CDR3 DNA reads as TGTGCCAGCAGCCAGAACAGGAACAATCAGCCCCAGCATTTT. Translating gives CASSQNRNNQPQHF.

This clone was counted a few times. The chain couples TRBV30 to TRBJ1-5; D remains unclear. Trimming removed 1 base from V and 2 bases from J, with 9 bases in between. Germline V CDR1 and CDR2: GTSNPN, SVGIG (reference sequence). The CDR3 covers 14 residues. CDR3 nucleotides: TGTGCCTGGAGTGAGGGAGTGGGCAATCAGCCCCAGCATTTT. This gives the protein CAWSEGVGNQPQHF.

CDR3 nucleotide sequence: TGTGCCAGCAGCTTTTCGGGCCTAAGCTACGAGCAGTACTTC. It codes for CASSFSGLSYEQYF. The chain links TRBV7-8 to TRBJ2-7; D remains ambiguous. Trimming removed 3 bases at V and 3 bases at J, with 12 bases between. There are 14 residues in the CDR3. Germline V lookup: CDR1 SGHVS, CDR2 FQNEAQ.

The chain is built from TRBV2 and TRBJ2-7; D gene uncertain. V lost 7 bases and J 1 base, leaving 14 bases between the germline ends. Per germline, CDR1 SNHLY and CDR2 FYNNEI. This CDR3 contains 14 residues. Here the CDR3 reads CASTLSAVSYEQYF. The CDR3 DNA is TGTGCCAGCACCCTATCTGCGGTTTCCTACGAGCAGTACTTC.

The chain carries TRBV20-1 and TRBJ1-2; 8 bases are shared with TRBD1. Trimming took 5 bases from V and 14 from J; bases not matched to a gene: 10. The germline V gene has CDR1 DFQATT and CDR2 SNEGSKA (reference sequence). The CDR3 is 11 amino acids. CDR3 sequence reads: CSASFQGAWTF. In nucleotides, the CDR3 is TGCAGTGCTTCATTCCAGGGGGCCTGGACCTTC.

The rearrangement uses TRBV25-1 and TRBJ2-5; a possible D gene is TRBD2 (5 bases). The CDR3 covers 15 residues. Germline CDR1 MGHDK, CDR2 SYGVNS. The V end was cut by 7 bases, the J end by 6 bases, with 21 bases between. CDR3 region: CASIRFRTFRQTQYF. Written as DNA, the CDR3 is TGTGCCAGCATCCGGTTCAGGACTTTTAGGCAGACCCAGTACTTC.

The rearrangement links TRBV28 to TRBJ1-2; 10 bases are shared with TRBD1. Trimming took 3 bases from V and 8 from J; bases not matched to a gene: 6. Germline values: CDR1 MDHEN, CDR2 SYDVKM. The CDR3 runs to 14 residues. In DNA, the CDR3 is TGTGCCAGCAGTTTCCGAAGGACAGGGGGAGGCTACACCTTC. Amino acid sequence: CASSFRRTGGGYTF.

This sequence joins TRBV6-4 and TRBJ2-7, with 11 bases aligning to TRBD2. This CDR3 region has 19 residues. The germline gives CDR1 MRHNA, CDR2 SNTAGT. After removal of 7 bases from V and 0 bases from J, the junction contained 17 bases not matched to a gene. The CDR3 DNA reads TGTGCCAGCACTCTGGAGGGGACTAGCGGACGCCTCTACTCCTACGAGCAGTACTTC. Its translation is CASTLEGTSGRLYSYEQYF.

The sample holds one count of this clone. CDR3 residues: CASSMYRAYEQYF. CDR3 bases: TGTGCCAGTAGTATGTACAGGGCCTACGAGCAGTACTTC. This chain joins TRBV19 and TRBJ2-7, with TRBD1 as a possible D gene (6 bases). The CDR3 contains 13 residues. With 3 bases removed from V and 2 bases from J, the gap between germline ends came to 8 bases. Per the germline V gene, CDR1 is LNHDA and CDR2 is SQIVND (reference sequence).

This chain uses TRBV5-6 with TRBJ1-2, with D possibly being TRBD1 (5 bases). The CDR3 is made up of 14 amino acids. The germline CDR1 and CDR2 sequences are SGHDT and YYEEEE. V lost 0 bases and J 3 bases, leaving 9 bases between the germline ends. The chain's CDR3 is CASSLAGTHYGYTF. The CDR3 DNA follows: TGTGCCAGCAGCTTGGCCGGGACTCACTATGGCTACACCTTC.

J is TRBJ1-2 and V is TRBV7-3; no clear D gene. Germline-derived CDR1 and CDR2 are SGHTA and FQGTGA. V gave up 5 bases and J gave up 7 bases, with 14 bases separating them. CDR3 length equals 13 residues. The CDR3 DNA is TGTGCCAGCAGCCTATCAGAAGAGGGTGGCTACACCTTC. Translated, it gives CASSLSEEGGYTF. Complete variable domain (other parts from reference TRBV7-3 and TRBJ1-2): GAGVSQTPSNKVTEKGKYVELRCDPISGHTALYWYRQSLGQGPEFLIYFQGTGAADDSGLPNDRFFAVRPEGSVSTLKIQRTERGDSAVYLCASSLSEEGGYTFGSGTRLTVV.

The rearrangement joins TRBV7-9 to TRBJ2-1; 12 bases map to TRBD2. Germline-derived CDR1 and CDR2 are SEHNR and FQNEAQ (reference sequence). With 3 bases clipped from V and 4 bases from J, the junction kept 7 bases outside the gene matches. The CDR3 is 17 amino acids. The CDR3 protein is CASSFGTSGSSYNEQFF. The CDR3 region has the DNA TGTGCCAGCAGCTTCGGGACTAGCGGGTCGTCATACAATGAGCAGTTCTTC.

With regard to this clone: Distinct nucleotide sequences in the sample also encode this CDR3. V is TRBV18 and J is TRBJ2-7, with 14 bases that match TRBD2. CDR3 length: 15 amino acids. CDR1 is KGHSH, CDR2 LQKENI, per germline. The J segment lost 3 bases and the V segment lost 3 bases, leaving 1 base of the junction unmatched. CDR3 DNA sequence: TGTGCCAGCTCACCTGGGACTAGCGGGGGCTACGAGCAGTACTTC. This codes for CASSPGTSGGYEQYF.

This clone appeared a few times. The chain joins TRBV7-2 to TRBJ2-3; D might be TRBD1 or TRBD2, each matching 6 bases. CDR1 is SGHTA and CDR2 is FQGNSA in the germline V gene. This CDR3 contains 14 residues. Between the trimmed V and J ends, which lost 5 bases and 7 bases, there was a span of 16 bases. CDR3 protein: CASSRGRGQYTQYF. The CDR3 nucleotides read TGTGCCAGCAGCCGTGGACGGGGGCAATATACGCAGTATTTT.

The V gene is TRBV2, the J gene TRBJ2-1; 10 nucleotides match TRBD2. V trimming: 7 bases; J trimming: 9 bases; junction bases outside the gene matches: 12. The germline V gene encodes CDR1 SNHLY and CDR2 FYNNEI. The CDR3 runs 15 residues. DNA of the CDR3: TGTGCCAGCAAAGGGGCTAGCGGGAGACGGGGTGAGCAGTTCTTC. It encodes CASKGASGRRGEQFF.

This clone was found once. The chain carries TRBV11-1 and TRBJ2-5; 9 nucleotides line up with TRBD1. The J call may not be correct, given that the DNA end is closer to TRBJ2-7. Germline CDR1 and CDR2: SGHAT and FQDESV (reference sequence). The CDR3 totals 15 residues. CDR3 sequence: CASSPRTGEKYEQYF. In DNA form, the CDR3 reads TGTGCCAGCAGCCCTAGGACAGGGGAGAAGTACGAGCAGTACTTC.

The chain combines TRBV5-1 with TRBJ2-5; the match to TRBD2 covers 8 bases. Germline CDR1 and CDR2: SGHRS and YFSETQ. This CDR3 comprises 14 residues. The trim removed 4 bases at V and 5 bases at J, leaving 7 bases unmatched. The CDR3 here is CASSPAGGWETQYF. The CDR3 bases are TGCGCCAGCAGCCCCGCGGGAGGCTGGGAGACCCAGTACTTC.

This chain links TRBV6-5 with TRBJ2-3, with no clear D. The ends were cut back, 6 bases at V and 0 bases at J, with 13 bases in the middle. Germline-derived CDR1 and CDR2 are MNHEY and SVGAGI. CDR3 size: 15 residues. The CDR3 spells CASSHTPSSTDTQYF. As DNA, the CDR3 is TGTGCCAGCAGCCATACACCCTCTAGCACAGATACGCAGTATTTT.

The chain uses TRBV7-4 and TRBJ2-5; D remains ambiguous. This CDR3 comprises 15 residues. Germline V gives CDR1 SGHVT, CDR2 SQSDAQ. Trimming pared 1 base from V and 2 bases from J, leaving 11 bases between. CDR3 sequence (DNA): TGTGCCAGCAGCTTAGGAAGGGCCCTACAAGAGACCCAGTACTTC. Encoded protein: CASSLGRALQETQYF.

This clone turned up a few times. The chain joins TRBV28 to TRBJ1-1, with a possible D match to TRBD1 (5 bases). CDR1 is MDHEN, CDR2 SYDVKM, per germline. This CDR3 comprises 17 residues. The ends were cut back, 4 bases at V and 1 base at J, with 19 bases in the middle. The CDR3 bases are TGTGCCAGCAGTTCCCACGGGGACCCACGGCAGAACACTGAAGCTTTCTTT. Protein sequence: CASSSHGDPRQNTEAFF.

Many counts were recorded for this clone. The CDR3 here is CASGRTSGPPYTQYF. CDR3 coding DNA: TGTGCCAGCGGGAGGACTAGCGGACCCCCGTATACGCAGTATTTT. The chain combines TRBV27 with TRBJ2-3; TRBD2 aligns across 10 bases. The germline V gene has CDR1 MNHEY and CDR2 SMNVEV (reference sequence). The CDR3 length is 15 residues. V dropped 8 bases and J dropped 7; count of bases not matched to a gene: 12.